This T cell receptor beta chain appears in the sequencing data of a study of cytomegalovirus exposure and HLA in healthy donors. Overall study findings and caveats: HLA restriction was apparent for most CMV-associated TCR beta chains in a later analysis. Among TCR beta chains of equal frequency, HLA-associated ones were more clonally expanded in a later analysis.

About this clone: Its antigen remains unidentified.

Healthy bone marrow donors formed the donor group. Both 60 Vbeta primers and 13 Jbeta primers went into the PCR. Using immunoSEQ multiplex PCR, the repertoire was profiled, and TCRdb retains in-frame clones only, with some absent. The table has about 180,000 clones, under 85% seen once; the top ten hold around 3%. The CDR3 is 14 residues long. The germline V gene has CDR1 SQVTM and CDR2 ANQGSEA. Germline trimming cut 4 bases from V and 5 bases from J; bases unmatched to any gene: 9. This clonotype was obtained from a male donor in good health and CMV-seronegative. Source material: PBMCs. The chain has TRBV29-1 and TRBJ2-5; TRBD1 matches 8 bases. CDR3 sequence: CSVGTGPTRETQYF. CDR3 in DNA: TGCAGCGTTGGGACAGGGCCTACTCGGGAGACCCAGTACTTC.